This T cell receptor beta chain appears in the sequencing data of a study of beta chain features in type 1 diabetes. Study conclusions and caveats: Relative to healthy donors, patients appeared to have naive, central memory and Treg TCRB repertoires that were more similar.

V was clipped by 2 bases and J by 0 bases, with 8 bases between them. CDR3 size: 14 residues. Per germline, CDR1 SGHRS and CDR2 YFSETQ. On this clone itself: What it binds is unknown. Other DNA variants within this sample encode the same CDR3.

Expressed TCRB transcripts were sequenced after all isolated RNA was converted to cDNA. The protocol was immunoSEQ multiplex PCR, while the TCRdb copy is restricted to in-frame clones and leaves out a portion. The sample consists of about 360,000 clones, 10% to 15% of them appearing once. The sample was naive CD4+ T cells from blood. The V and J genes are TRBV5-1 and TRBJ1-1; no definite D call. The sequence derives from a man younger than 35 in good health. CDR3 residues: CASSFTAMNTEAFF. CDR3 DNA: TGCGCCAGCAGCTTCACAGCTATGAACACTGAAGCTTTCTTT.